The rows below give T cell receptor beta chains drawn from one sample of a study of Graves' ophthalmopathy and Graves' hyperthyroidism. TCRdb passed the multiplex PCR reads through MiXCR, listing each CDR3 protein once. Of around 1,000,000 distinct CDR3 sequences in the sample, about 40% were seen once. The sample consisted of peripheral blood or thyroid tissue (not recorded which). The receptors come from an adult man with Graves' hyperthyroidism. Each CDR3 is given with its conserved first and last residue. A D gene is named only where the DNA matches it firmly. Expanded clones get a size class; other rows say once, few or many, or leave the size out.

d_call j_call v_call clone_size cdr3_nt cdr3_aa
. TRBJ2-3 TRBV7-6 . TGTGCCAGCAGCCCCCATTCTCGTGGGACAGATACGCAGTATTTT CASSPHSRGTDTQYF
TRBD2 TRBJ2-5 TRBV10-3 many TGTGCCATCAGTGACTTAGCGGGGGCTCACCAAGAGACCCAGTACTTC CAISDLAGAHQETQYF
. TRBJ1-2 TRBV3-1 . TGTGCCAGCAGGGGTTTGGGGTCCCCAGTGGGCTATGGCTACACCTTC CASRGLGSPVGYGYTF
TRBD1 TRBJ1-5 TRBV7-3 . TGTGCCAGCAGCTTAAGTTGGGGGGACAGAAGCAATCAGCCCCAGCATTTT CASSLSWGDRSNQPQHF
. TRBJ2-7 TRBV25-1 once TGTGCCAGCCTTGGACAGAGGAGCTCCTACGAGCAGTACTTC CASLGQRSSYEQYF
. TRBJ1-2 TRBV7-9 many TGCGCCAGCAGCCAAGTAGGAGGGGATGGCTACACCTTC CASSQVGGDGYTF
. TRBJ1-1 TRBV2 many TGTGCCAGCAGTACGCTCGGGATAAAGAACACTGAAGCTTTCTTT CASSTLGIKNTEAFF
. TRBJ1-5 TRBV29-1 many TGCAGCGTTGAAGTGGTAGGATATAGCAATCAGCCCCAGCATTTT CSVEVVGYSNQPQHF
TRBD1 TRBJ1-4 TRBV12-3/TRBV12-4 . TGTGCCAGCAACAACAGGGGGGAAAAACTGTTTTTT CASNNRGEKLFF
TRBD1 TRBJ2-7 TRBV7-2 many TGTGCCAGCAGCTCCGCGACGACAGGGGCGCAGTACTTC CASSSATTGAQYF
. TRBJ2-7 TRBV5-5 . TGTGCCAGCAGCTTGGGAGGCTCCGGGACCTTCGATTACCTCTGGGAGCAGTACTTC CASSLGGSGTFDYLWEQYF
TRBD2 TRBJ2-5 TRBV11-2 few TGTGCCAGCAGCCCCGAGCGGGGGCCCCAAGAGACCCAGTACTTC CASSPERGPQETQYF
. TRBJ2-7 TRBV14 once TGTGCCAGCAGCCAAGTGTATCTCCATAATGAGCAGTACTTC CASSQVYLHNEQYF
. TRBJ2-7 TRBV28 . TGTGCCAACAGTGCAAACAGGGTATCCTACGAGCAGTACTTC CANSANRVSYEQYF
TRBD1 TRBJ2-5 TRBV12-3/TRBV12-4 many TGTGCCAGCACTAATGACAGGGGGCTGGAGACCCAGTACTTC CASTNDRGLETQYF
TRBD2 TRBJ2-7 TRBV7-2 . TGTGCCAGCAGCTTCACTCGGACTAGCGGGAGGGTCGGGTTTTACGAGCAGTACTTC CASSFTRTSGRVGFYEQYF
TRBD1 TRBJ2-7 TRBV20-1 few TGCAGTGCTACCCGGGGGGACAGGGATTCCTACGAGCAGTACTTC CSATRGDRDSYEQYF
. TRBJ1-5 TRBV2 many TGTGCCAGCAGGTCTTGGGGTTCTGTCGGTCAGCCCCAGCATTTT CASRSWGSVGQPQHF
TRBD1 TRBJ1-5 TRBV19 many TGTGCCAGTAGTATATCTGAGGGGGCGGGACAGCCCCAGCATTTT CASSISEGAGQPQHF
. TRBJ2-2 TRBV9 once TGTGCCAGCAGCGTAGATCAAGGGCCCACCGGGGAGCTGTTTTTT CASSVDQGPTGELFF
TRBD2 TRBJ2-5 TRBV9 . TGTGCCAGCAGCGCCCGAGCGGGGGGTCAACAAGAGACCCAGTACTTC CASSARAGGQQETQYF
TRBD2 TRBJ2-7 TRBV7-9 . TGTGCCAGCAGCTTACCTAGCGGTGTACTCCTATACGAGCAGTACTTC CASSLPSGVLLYEQYF
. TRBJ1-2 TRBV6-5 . TGTGCCAGCAACCCTAGTGGTAGGGTATCTGGCTACACCTTC CASNPSGRVSGYTF
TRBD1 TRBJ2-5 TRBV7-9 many TGTGCCAGCAGCTTGGACGGGACAGGGGGAGAGACCCAGTACTTC CASSLDGTGGETQYF
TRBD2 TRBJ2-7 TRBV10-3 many TGTGCCATCAGTGAGGGACCTAGCGGCAGCTCCTACGAGCAGTACTTC CAISEGPSGSSYEQYF
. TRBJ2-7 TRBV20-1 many TGCAGTGCTAGATCGGAGGGCGGCTACGAGCAGTACTTC CSARSEGGYEQYF
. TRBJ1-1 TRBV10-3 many TGTGCCATCAGTGCCGGGGACATGAACACTGAAGCTTTCTTT CAISAGDMNTEAFF
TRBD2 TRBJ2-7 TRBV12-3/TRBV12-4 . TGTGCCAGCAGTTTAAATGGCGGGGGGGAGCAGTACTTC CASSLNGGGEQYF
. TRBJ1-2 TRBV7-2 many TGTGCCAGCAGCTCACGACAGCCAACTGCTAACTATGGCTACACCTTC CASSSRQPTANYGYTF
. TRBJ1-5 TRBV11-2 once TGTGCCAGCAGCTTAGTGGGGACTGATAGCAATCAGCCCCAGCATTTT CASSLVGTDSNQPQHF
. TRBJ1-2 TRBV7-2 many TGTGCCAGCAGCCACCGAGTGGGAGAGATCGGGTATGGCTACACCTTC CASSHRVGEIGYGYTF
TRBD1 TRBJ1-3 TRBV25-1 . TGTGCCAGCAGCTACACCCGGGGGACAGGGGTAGACGGGTCTGGAAACACCATATATTTT CASSYTRGTGVDGSGNTIYF
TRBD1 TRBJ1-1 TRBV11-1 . TGTGCCAGCAGTACCGGGACAGGTGTTTTGAACACTGAAGCTTTCTTT CASSTGTGVLNTEAFF
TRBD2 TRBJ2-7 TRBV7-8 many TGTGCCAGCAGTTGGACTAGCGGGAGAGGCGAGCAGTACTTC CASSWTSGRGEQYF
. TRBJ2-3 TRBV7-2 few TGTGCCAGCAGCTTCGTGTCAGATACGCAGTATTTT CASSFVSDTQYF
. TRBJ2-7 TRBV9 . TGTGCCAGCAGCTCAACGACCTCAATTGGCACCGAGCAGTACTTC CASSSTTSIGTEQYF
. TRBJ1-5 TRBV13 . TGTGCCAGCAGCCTGGGCCCCGCCAGGAATCAGCCCCAGCATTTT CASSLGPARNQPQHF
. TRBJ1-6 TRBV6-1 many TGTGCCAGCAGTGGACGCCTGAATTCACCCCTCCACTTT CASSGRLNSPLHF
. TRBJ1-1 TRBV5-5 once TGTGCCAGCAGCAAAACAGGCGGGGGGGCGCGTCGGAACACTGAAGCTTTCTTT CASSKTGGGARRNTEAFF
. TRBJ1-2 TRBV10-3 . TGTGCCAGCACCCAGCGAGGGGATGGCTATGGCTACACCTTC CASTQRGDGYGYTF
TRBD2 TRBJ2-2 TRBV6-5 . TGTGCCAGCGTCCAGACTAGCGGGATCCCCGGGGAGCTGTTTTTT CASVQTSGIPGELFF
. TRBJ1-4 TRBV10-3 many TGTGCCATCAGTGAGTCGGAGGACAGTCGAGAAAAACTGTTTTTT CAISESEDSREKLFF
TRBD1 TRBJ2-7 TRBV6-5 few TGTGCCAGCAGTTACTCGAGAATCAGGGGGCAGTACGAGCAGTACTTC CASSYSRIRGQYEQYF
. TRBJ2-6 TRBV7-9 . TGTGCCAGCAGCCCAGGACAGCAGAGCTCTGGGGCCAACGTCCTGACTTTC CASSPGQQSSGANVLTF
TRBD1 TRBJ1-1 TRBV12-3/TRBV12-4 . TGTGCCAGCAGTGAGGGGGACAGGCTGAACACTGAAGCTTTCTTT CASSEGDRLNTEAFF
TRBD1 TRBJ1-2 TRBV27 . TGTGCCAGCCGGGGGACAGGAATCTATGGCTACACCTTC CASRGTGIYGYTF
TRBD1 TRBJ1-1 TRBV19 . TGTGCCAGTAGTATGGGGGACAGAACGATGAACACTGAAGCTTTCTTT CASSMGDRTMNTEAFF
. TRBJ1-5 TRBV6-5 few TGTGCCAGCAGGAAGTGGGCAATTGATAGCATTCGCAATCAGCCCCAGCATTTT CASRKWAIDSIRNQPQHF
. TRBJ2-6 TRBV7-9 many TGTGCCAGCAGCTTAGAAGGCAGGTCTGGGGCCAACGTCCTGACTTTC CASSLEGRSGANVLTF
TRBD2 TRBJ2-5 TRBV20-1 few TGCAGTGCTAGGGGACTAGCGGGGGGTTGGGAGACCCAGTACTTC CSARGLAGGWETQYF
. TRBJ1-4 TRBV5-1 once TGCGCCAGCAGCCCAACTCACAATGAAAAACTGTTTTTT CASSPTHNEKLFF
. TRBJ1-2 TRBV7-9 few TGTGCCAGCAGCCAAGAAACGGAGGTGTACTATGGCTACACCTTC CASSQETEVYYGYTF
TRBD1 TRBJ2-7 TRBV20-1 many TGCAGTGCTCCCCGGGACAGGGGGCCCTACGAGCAGTACTTC CSAPRDRGPYEQYF
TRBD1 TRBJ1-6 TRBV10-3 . TGTGCCATCAGAGGGACAGCTGATTCACCCCTCCACTTT CAIRGTADSPLHF